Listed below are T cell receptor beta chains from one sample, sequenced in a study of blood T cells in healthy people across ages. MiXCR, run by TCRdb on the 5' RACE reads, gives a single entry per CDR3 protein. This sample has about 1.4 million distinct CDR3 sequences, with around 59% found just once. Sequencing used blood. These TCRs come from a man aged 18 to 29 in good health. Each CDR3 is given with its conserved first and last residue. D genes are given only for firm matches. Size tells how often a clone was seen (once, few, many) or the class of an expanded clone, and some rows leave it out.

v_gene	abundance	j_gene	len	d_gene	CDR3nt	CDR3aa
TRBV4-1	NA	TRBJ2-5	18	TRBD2	TGCGCCAGCAGCCAAGATGATACTAGCGGGGGGCCGGGAGAGACCCAGTACTTC	CASSQDDTSGGPGETQYF
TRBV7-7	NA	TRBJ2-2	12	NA	TGTGCTAGCAGCTCGAACGTCGGGGAGCTGTTTTTT	CASSSNVGELFF
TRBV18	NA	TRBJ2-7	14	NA	TGTGCCAGCTCACCACTAGGACCTAACTACGAGCAGTACTTC	CASSPLGPNYEQYF
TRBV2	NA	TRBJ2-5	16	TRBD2	TGTGCCAGCAGTGAAGCGGCTAGCGGAGAAGGAGAGACCCAGTACTTC	CASSEAASGEGETQYF
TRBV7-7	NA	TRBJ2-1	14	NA	TGTGCTAGCAGCTTAATAGGTTGGCAAGAGACCCAGTTCTTC	CASSLIGWQETQFF
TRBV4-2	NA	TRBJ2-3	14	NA	TGTGCCAGCAGCCCGGCGGGGAGGCCAGATACGCAGTATTTT	CASSPAGRPDTQYF
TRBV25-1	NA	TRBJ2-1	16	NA	TGTGCCAGCAGTGATAGGGGAGTTCAATCCTACAATGAGCAGTTCTTC	CASSDRGVQSYNEQFF
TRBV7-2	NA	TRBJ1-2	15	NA	TGTGCCAGCAGCTTATTTCGGGGAGGAAACTATGGCTACACCTTC	CASSLFRGGNYGYTF
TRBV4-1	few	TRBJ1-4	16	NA	TGCGCCAGCAGCCAGTTGTGGATGGCAACTAATGAAAAACTGTTTTTT	CASSQLWMATNEKLFF
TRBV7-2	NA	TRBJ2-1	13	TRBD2	TGTGCCAGCGGCGGGCGGGAGCTTAATGAGCAGTTCTTC	CASGGRELNEQFF
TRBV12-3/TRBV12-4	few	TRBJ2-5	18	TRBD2	TGTGCCAGCAGCAGCCCGGGACTAGCGGCCCTACGCAGAGAGACCCAGTACTTC	CASSSPGLAALRRETQYF
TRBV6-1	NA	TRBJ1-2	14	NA	TGTGCCAGCAACCTAGAGGGCAGTCTCTATGGCTACACCTTC	CASNLEGSLYGYTF
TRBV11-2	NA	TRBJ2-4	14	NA	TGTGCCAGCACCAACCCGGGAGCCAAAAACATTCAGTACTTC	CASTNPGAKNIQYF
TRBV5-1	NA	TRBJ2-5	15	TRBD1	TGCGCCAGCAGCCCACGGGGGACAGGAGAAGAGACCCAGTACTTC	CASSPRGTGEETQYF
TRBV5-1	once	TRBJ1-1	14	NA	TGCGCCAGCGCTAGAGGGGGTTTGAACACTGAAGCTTTCTTT	CASARGGLNTEAFF
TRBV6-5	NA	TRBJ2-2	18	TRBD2	TGTGCCAGCAGTTACTTTCCAGCGGGGGGATTGAACACCGGGGAGCTGTTTTTT	CASSYFPAGGLNTGELFF
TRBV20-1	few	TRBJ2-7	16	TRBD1	TGCAGTGCTAGAGCCCCTCCAGGACAGGGCCCTTACGAGCAGTACTTC	CSARAPPGQGPYEQYF
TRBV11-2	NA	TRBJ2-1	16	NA	TGTGCCAGCAGCTTAGCTGCACAGGCCGCAAACAATGAGCAGTTCTTC	CASSLAAQAANNEQFF
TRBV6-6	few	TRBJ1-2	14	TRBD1	TGTGCCAGCAGCAGGACAGGAACATACTATGGCTACACCTTC	CASSRTGTYYGYTF
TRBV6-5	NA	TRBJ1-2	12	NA	TGTGCCATTCGGCAGGGTATCTATGGCTACACCTTC	CAIRQGIYGYTF
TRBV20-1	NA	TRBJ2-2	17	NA	TGCAGTGCTAGAGCTAGGGAAAAATCCTTTCACACCGGGGAGCTGTTTTTT	CSARAREKSFHTGELFF
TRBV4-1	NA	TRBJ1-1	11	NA	TGCGCCAGCAGCCAAGAGGGACTAGCTTTCTTT	CASSQEGLAFF
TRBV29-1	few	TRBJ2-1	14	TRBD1	TGCAGCGTTGGGGACAGGGGTTCCTACAATGAGCAGTTCTTC	CSVGDRGSYNEQFF
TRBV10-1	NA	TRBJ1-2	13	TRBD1	TGCGCCAGCAGTGATCAGGGGGCGCTTAGCTACACCTTC	CASSDQGALSYTF
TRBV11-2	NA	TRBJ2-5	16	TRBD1	TGTGCCAGCAGCCCGTGGCCCCCGACAGGGTGGGAGACCCAGTACTTC	CASSPWPPTGWETQYF
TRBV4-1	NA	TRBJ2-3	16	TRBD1	TGCGCCAGCCACGCTAACAGGGGTGGAGCAGCAGATACGCAGTATTTT	CASHANRGGAADTQYF
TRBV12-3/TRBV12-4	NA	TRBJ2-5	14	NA	TGTGCCAGCAGTTTAGGTCCGGACTCTGAGACCCAGTACTTC	CASSLGPDSETQYF
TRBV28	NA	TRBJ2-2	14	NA	TGTGCCAGCAGTTTAAGAGTGTACACCGGGGAGCTGTTTTTT	CASSLRVYTGELFF
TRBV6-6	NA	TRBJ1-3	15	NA	TGTGCCAGCAGTTACCCCCACAAGGCTGGAAACACCATATATTTT	CASSYPHKAGNTIYF
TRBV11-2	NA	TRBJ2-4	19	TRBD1	TGTGCCAGCAGCCTCACGGCGGACAGGGCTTGGGCGGACAAAAACATTCAGTACTTC	CASSLTADRAWADKNIQYF
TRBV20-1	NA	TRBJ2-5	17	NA	TGCAGTGCTAGTTACAAGGTCCGCATGGATCCGTCAGAGACCCAGTACTTC	CSASYKVRMDPSETQYF
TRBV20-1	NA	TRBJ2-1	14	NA	TGCAGTGCTAGAGACCCCAACAGAGGCTGGGAGCAGTTCTTC	CSARDPNRGWEQFF
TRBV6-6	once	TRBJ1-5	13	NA	TGTGCCAGCAGTTACTTATCGGTACAGCCCCAGCATTTT	CASSYLSVQPQHF
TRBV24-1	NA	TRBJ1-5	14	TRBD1	TGTGCCACCAGTGAGGGACAGGGGAATCAGCCCCAGCATTTT	CATSEGQGNQPQHF
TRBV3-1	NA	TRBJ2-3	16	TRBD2	TGTGCCAGCAGCAGTCAACTAGCGGAGCTCACAGATACGCAGTATTTT	CASSSQLAELTDTQYF
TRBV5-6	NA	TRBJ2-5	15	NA	TGTGCCAGCAGCTTGGCTCTAGGGACTGCGGAGACCCAGTACTTC	CASSLALGTAETQYF
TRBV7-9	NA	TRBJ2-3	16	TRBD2	TGTGCCAGCAGCCATAGCGGGGGGGCCCTCAAAGATACGCAGTATTTT	CASSHSGGALKDTQYF
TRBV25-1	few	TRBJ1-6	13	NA	TGTGCCAGCAGTGATGGGGGGTATTCACCCCTCCACTTT	CASSDGGYSPLHF
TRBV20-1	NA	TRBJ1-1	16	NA	TGCAGTGCTAGAGGGGGGAAGACCGACATGAACACTGAAGCTTTCTTT	CSARGGKTDMNTEAFF
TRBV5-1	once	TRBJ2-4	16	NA	TGCGCCAGCAGCTTGCTCCCAGCGGGCAACACCAACATTCTGTACTTC	CASSLLPAGNTNILYF
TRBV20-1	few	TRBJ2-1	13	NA	TGCAGTGCTATGGACTCCGTATACAATGAGCAGTTCTTC	CSAMDSVYNEQFF
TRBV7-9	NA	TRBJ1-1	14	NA	TGTGCCAGCAGCCTTCAGGGGCCCGAGGCTGAAGCTTTCTTT	CASSLQGPEAEAFF
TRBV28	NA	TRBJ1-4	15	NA	TGTGCCAGCAGCCTGGCCGGGAGAACTAATGAAAAACTGTTTTTT	CASSLAGRTNEKLFF
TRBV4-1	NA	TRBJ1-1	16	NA	TGCGCCAGCAGCCAAGAAGGGGCCGTCGTAGGTACTGAAGCTTTCTTT	CASSQEGAVVGTEAFF
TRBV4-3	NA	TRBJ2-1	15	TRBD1	TGCGCCAGCAGCCATCCCGGGACAGGGGGGTCTGAGCAGTTCTTC	CASSHPGTGGSEQFF
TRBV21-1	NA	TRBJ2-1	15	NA	TGTGCCAGCAGCAGACCTCGGGCCTTCTACAATGAGCAGTTCTTC	CASSRPRAFYNEQFF
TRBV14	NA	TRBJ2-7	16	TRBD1	TGTGCCAGCAGCCCAGCCGGGACAGGGAATTACTACGAGCAGTACTTC	CASSPAGTGNYYEQYF
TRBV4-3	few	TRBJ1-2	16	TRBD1	TGCGCCAGCAGCCAAGATAGGGCAGGGGGCTTTTATGGCTACACCTTC	CASSQDRAGGFYGYTF
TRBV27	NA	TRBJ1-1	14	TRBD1	TGTGCCAGCAGTTCATTTTGGACAGGGACTGAAGCTTTCTTT	CASSSFWTGTEAFF
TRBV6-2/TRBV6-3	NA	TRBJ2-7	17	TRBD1	TGTGCCAGCAGTTCACCTACCCTCGGACAGGGGACCTACGAGCAGTACTTC	CASSSPTLGQGTYEQYF